The source of this T cell receptor beta chain is a study of blood T cell repertoires in COVID-19. For the study at large: Samples came from the United States, Italy and Spain, spanning acute and convalescent COVID-19.

The protocol was immunoSEQ multiplex PCR, while the TCRdb copy is restricted to in-frame clones and leaves out a portion. This table has some 110,000 clones, approximately 89% appearing once. From germline, CDR1 is MGHRA and CDR2 YSYEKL. The CDR3 consists of 13 residues. The V end was cut by 1 base, the J end by 6 bases, with 7 bases between. The chain is built from TRBV4-1 and TRBJ1-3, with D maybe TRBD1 (5 bases). This clonotype was sampled from a man aged 40-49 years with acute or convalescent COVID-19. The sequenced sample consisted of peripheral blood. The CDR3 DNA is TGCGCCAGCAGCCAAGGGGGGGAAAACACCATATATTTT. Protein sequence: CASSQGGENTIYF.